Following are 17 T cell receptor beta chains from one sample sequenced in a study of T-cell reconstitution after alpha-beta-depleted transplantation in children. The library targeted TCRbeta and was prepared with unique molecular identifiers. TCRdb processed the PCR reads anew with MiXCR; each CDR3 protein has one entry. The data hold about 510,000 distinct CDR3 sequences, with approximately 10% observed a single time. The input for sequencing was PBMCs, mostly from graft donor cells, taken 180 days after TCRalphabeta/CD19-depleted stem cell transplant. These receptors were collected from a female patient aged 2-15 years who had a stem cell transplant for aplastic anemia, so the T cells may come from the graft donor.

This chain links TRBV18 with TRBJ2-7, with 9 positions matching TRBD2. After removal of 2 bases from V and 4 bases from J, the junction contained 6 bases not matched to a gene. The length of the CDR3 is 15 residues. Germline CDR1 reads KGHSH; CDR2 reads LQKENI. The CDR3 coding sequence is TGTGCCAGCTCACCAGCGGGAGGGCCGCGTTACGAGCAGTACTTC. This sequence encodes CASSPAGGPRYEQYF.

This clonotype was found a few times. The rearrangement uses TRBV20-1 and TRBJ2-3; the D gene could be TRBD1 or TRBD2 (6 bases each). The CDR3 extends over 13 amino acids. Germline CDR1 DFQATT, CDR2 SNEGSKA (reference sequence). The CDR3 spells CSEGGTSTDTQYF. DNA of the CDR3: TGCAGCGAAGGGGGGACTAGCACAGATACGCAGTATTTT.

CDR3 coding DNA: TGTGCCAGCAGAGTAGGAGCGCCGACCGGGGAGCTGTTTTTT. Amino acids: CASRVGAPTGELFF. This chain uses TRBV6-2 or TRBV6-3 with TRBJ2-2; unclear D gene. The germline CDR1 and CDR2 sequences are MNHEY and SVGEGT. V shed 6 bases and J shed 5 bases, with 13 bases lying between them. There are 14 residues in the CDR3.

This clonotype was seen at least ten times. The chain couples TRBV7-6 to TRBJ1-2; 7 bases map to TRBD1. The ends lost 1 base at V and 4 bases at J; junction bases unmatched: 3. Germline V CDR1 and CDR2: SGHVS, FNYEAQ. CDR3 length: 14 residues. Written as DNA, the CDR3 is TGTGCCAGCAGCTTAGGAGGGGGCGGCTATGGCTACACCTTC. It yields the protein CASSLGGGGYGYTF.

The rearrangement uses TRBV7-2 and TRBJ1-6, with D perhaps TRBD1 (5 bases). Germline V gene sequence: CDR1 SGHTA, CDR2 FQGNSA. The ends were cut back, 4 bases at V and 8 bases at J, with 12 bases in the middle. The CDR3 totals 14 residues. CDR3 loop: CASSSQGWDSPLHF. The CDR3, as DNA: TGTGCCAGCAGCTCGCAGGGATGGGATTCACCCCTCCACTTT. The complete variable domain, with remaining parts taken from reference TRBV7-2 and TRBJ1-6, reads GAGVSQSPSNKVTEKGKDVELRCDPISGHTALYWYRQSLGQGLEFLIYFQGNSAPDKSGLPSDRFSAERTGGSVSTLTIQRTQQEDSAVYLCASSSQGWDSPLHFGNGTRLTVT.

The rearrangement uses TRBV20-1 and TRBJ2-7; a weak D match, TRBD2 (6 bases). CDR3 length: 12 amino acids. V dropped 3 bases and J dropped 2 bases, with 8 bases sitting between them. CDR1 and CDR2 (germline): DFQATT, SNEGSKA (reference sequence). CDR3 protein: CSASGTPYEQYF. For the CDR3, the DNA is TGCAGTGCTAGTGGGACTCCCTACGAGCAGTACTTC.

This clonotype was detected only a few times. The chain couples TRBV28 to TRBJ1-3, with D possibly matching TRBD1 (6 bases). Germline V gene lookup returns CDR1 MDHEN and CDR2 SYDVKM. The CDR3 is 15 amino acids. V was shortened by 4 bases and J by 2 bases, with 12 bases between the two germline ends. The CDR3 here is CASSSAGETGNTIYF. CDR3 coding DNA: TGTGCCAGCAGTTCCGCAGGGGAGACTGGAAACACCATATATTTT.

This clonotype was seen more than once but under ten times. The CDR3 sequence: CASSLGTLGYRTGELFF. In DNA, the CDR3 is TGTGCCAGCAGCTTAGGCACTCTGGGATATCGGACCGGGGAGCTGTTTTTT. The chain carries TRBV7-6 and TRBJ2-2; D unresolved. The V gene lost 1 base and the J gene lost 5 bases, with 17 bases spanning the gap. This CDR3 spans 17 amino acids. Looked up from germline, CDR1 is SGHVS and CDR2 is FNYEAQ. Together with reference TRBV7-6 and TRBJ2-2, the CDR3 gives the full variable domain: GAGVSQSPRYKVTKRGQDVALRCDPISGHVSLYWYRQALGQGPEFLTYFNYEAQQDKSGLPNDRFSAERPEGSISTLTIQRTEQRDSAMYRCASSLGTLGYRTGELFFGEGSRLTVL.

The chain uses TRBV28 and TRBJ2-7, with D perhaps matching TRBD2 (6 bases). V dropped 5 bases and J dropped 0 bases, with 20 bases sitting between them. CDR3 length equals 17 residues. Per the germline V gene, CDR1 is MDHEN and CDR2 is SYDVKM. The CDR3 DNA reads as TGTGCCAGCAGTCTTGCCGGAGGGTCAGCTATCTCCTACGAGCAGTACTTC. This translates into CASSLAGGSAISYEQYF.

This clonotype showed up just a few times. J is TRBJ2-3 and V is TRBV7-9, with D perhaps matching TRBD1 or TRBD2 (5 bases each). CDR3 length equals 15 residues. The V gene lost 1 base and the J gene lost 1 base, with 9 bases spanning the gap. Germline values: CDR1 SEHNR, CDR2 FQNEAQ (reference sequence). The CDR3 nucleotides read TGTGCCAGCAGCTTAGGGGACCGCCGCACAGATACGCAGTATTTT. It specifies CASSLGDRRTDTQYF.

At least ten counts were recorded for this clonotype. This sequence joins TRBV29-1 and TRBJ1-2, with D possibly being TRBD1 (5 bases). The CDR3 runs 14 residues. Germline lookup yields CDR1 SQVTM and CDR2 ANQGSEA. V shed 4 bases and J shed 0 bases, with 12 bases lying between them. This chain's CDR3 is CSVVGRGPNYGYTF. As DNA, the CDR3 is TGCAGCGTTGTGGGCCGGGGACCTAACTATGGCTACACCTTC.

The chain couples TRBV18 to TRBJ2-1; 8 positions match TRBD1. After removal of 2 bases from V and 5 bases from J, the junction contained 8 bases not matched to a gene. Germline CDR1 is KGHSH and CDR2 is LQKENI. The CDR3 covers 16 residues. CDR3 DNA: TGTGCCAGCTCACCAAATGCCGGGACAGGTAACAATGAGCAGTTCTTC. It is translated as CASSPNAGTGNNEQFF. The full variable domain, rest sourced from reference TRBV18 and TRBJ2-1, is NAGVMQNPRHLVRRRGQEARLRCSPMKGHSHVYWYRQLPEEGLKFMVYLQKENIIDESGMPKERFSAEFPKEGPSILRIQQVVRGDSAAYFCASSPNAGTGNNEQFFGPGTRLTVL.

This chain uses TRBV15 with TRBJ1-1, with a possible D match to TRBD1 (6 bases). Germline V gene sequence: CDR1 LNHNV, CDR2 YYDKDF (reference sequence). This CDR3 has 14 amino acids. Trimming pared 5 bases from V and 0 bases from J, leaving 10 bases between. The DNA for the CDR3 is TGTGCCACCAGCCAGGGACAACTGAACACTGAAGCTTTCTTT. Translating gives CATSQGQLNTEAFF.

The chain combines TRBV12-3 or TRBV12-4 with TRBJ1-2; tentatively, D is TRBD1 (5 bases). The CDR3 sequence is 13 residues long. V was shortened by 2 bases and J by 4 bases, with 8 bases between the two germline ends. In DNA form, the CDR3 reads TGTGCCAGCAGTTTACGGGGCTTCTATGGCTACACCTTC. Its protein product is CASSLRGFYGYTF.

This clonotype was seen a handful of times. The chain has TRBV27 and TRBJ2-1; the match to TRBD2 covers 13 bases. Per germline, CDR1 MNHEY and CDR2 SMNVEV (reference sequence). The CDR3 covers 18 residues. The V gene end was trimmed by 5 bases and the J gene end by 8 bases; junction bases not matched to a gene: 15. Here the CDR3 reads CASSLNRPGLAGMDEQFF. In nucleotides, the CDR3 is TGTGCCAGCAGTCTTAACCGACCGGGACTAGCGGGAATGGATGAGCAGTTCTTC.

The gene calls are TRBV9 and TRBJ1-2, with D possibly matching TRBD1 (5 bases). Trimming removed 0 bases from V and 5 bases from J, with 8 bases in between. The germline CDR1 and CDR2 sequences are SGDLS and YYNGEE. The CDR3 consists of 13 residues. The CDR3 sequence is CASSVGRQYGYTF. In nucleotides, the CDR3 is TGTGCCAGCAGCGTAGGGAGACAGTATGGCTACACCTTC.

The chain joins TRBV11-2 to TRBJ2-5; 9 nucleotides agree with TRBD2. The length of the CDR3 is 18 residues. V lost 5 bases, J lost 4 bases, and 17 bases stayed unmatched. Per the germline V gene, CDR1 is SGHAT and CDR2 is FQNNGV. CDR3 in amino acids: CASSPDQTWLAGVETQYF. CDR3 nucleotides: TGTGCCAGCAGCCCGGATCAGACTTGGTTAGCGGGAGTAGAGACCCAGTACTTC.